The 22 T cell receptor beta chains in this list originate from one sample, sequenced in a study of cytomegalovirus exposure and HLA in healthy donors. PCR employed 60 Vbeta and 13 Jbeta primers. Generated by immunoSEQ multiplex PCR, the TCRdb table keeps only in-frame clones and is missing some. Among roughly 72,000 clones, 70% to 85% were seen once, and the ten largest hold about an eighth. Sequences were obtained from PBMCs. Source of these receptors: a human donor in good health.

This clone was observed a single time. The CDR3 spells CASSVELRIPNTQYF. DNA for the CDR3: TGTGCCAGCAGCGTAGAACTGCGGATTCCAAATACGCAGTATTTT. The rearrangement joins TRBV9 to TRBJ2-3; D is unclear. The CDR3 extends over 15 amino acids. In germline, CDR1 is SGDLS, CDR2 YYNGEE. The V end lost 0 bases, the J end lost 7 bases, and 15 bases lay between the germline ends. Looking up the rest from reference TRBV9 and TRBJ2-3 gives the full variable domain: DSGVTQTPKHLITATGQRVTLRCSPRSGDLSVYWYQQSLDQGLQFLIQYYNGEERAKGNILERFSAQQFPDLHSELNLSSLELGDSALYFCASSVELRIPNTQYFGPGTRLTVL.

The chain links TRBV5-1 to TRBJ2-3; 12 bases fit TRBD1. The germline V gene encodes CDR1 SGHRS and CDR2 YFSETQ. This CDR3 is built from 15 residues. V dropped 4 bases and J dropped 6; count of bases not matched to a gene: 6. CDR3 DNA sequence: TGCGCCAGCAGCCCCGGGACAGGGGGCAGCGATACGCAGTATTTT. Translating gives CASSPGTGGSDTQYF.

V usage is TRBV5-1 and J usage is TRBJ2-7; D is possibly TRBD2 (5 bases). V was clipped by 0 bases and J by 2 bases, with 15 bases between them. Germline V gene sequence: CDR1 SGHRS, CDR2 YFSETQ. There are 16 residues in the CDR3. The CDR3 DNA reads TGCGCCAGCAGCTTGGATAGAACTAGTAGGGCCTACGAGCAGTACTTC. Translated: CASSLDRTSRAYEQYF. Filled out from reference TRBV5-1 and TRBJ2-7, the complete variable domain reads KAGVTQTPRYLIKTRGQQVTLSCSPISGHRSVSWYQQTPGQGLQFLFEYFSETQRNKGNFPGRFSGRQFSNSRSEMNVSTLELGDSALYLCASSLDRTSRAYEQYFGPGTRLTVT.

The chain has TRBV4-1 and TRBJ2-7, with 7 positions matching TRBD1. V dropped 5 bases and J dropped 5; count of bases not matched to a gene: 9. The length of the CDR3 is 14 residues. In germline, CDR1 is MGHRA, CDR2 YSYEKL. The CDR3 here is CASSSPGQFNEQYF. DNA for the CDR3: TGCGCCAGCAGCTCACCGGGACAGTTCAACGAGCAGTACTTC.

V is TRBV9 and J is TRBJ2-3, with 10 bases fitting TRBD2. This CDR3 is built from 15 residues. CDR1 SGDLS and CDR2 YYNGEE come from the germline V gene. With 6 bases clipped from V and 0 bases from J, the junction kept 4 bases outside the gene matches. For the CDR3, the DNA is TGTGCCAGCACCGTGACTAGCGGGAGCACAGATACGCAGTATTTT. Translating gives CASTVTSGSTDTQYF.

The CDR3 sequence is CSVRITGDSNQPQHF. The CDR3 DNA follows: TGCAGCGTTCGTATTACAGGGGATAGCAATCAGCCCCAGCATTTT. This sequence joins TRBV29-1 and TRBJ1-5; TRBD1 aligns across 7 bases. This CDR3 comprises 15 residues. Germline assignment: CDR1 SQVTM and CDR2 ANQGSEA. V was pared by 5 bases and J by 0 bases, with 7 bases of the junction left unmatched.

The chain has TRBV5-1 and TRBJ2-1; D gene ambiguous. Germline CDR1 reads SGHRS; CDR2 reads YFSETQ. The CDR3 sequence is 12 residues long. The V end lost 1 base, the J end lost 7 bases, and 6 bases lay between the germline ends. The CDR3 here is CASSLTVNEQFF. In nucleotides, the CDR3 is TGCGCCAGCAGCTTGACGGTTAATGAGCAGTTCTTC.

The rearrangement joins TRBV28 to TRBJ2-7, with 7 positions matching TRBD2. Germline CDR1 is MDHEN and CDR2 is SYDVKM. Trimming cost V 3 bases and J 9 bases; bases outside gene matches: 5. This CDR3 is built from 12 residues. The CDR3 region is CASSFGGTAQYF. CDR3 coding DNA: TGTGCCAGCAGTTTCGGGGGGACGGCGCAGTACTTC. The entire variable domain, with the rest obtained from reference TRBV28 and TRBJ2-7, is as follows: DVKVTQSSRYLVKRTGEKVFLECVQDMDHENMFWYRQDPGLGLRLIYFSYDVKMKEKGDIPEGYSVSREKKERFSLILESASTNQTSMYLCASSFGGTAQYFGPGTRLTVT.

This clone was seen more than once but under ten times. The V gene is TRBV2, the J gene TRBJ1-1; TRBD1 aligns across 9 bases. This CDR3 is built from 14 residues. Germline V CDR1 and CDR2: SNHLY, FYNNEI. V was pared by 8 bases and J by 5 bases, with 9 bases of the junction left unmatched. The CDR3 sequence: CASGRDREFTEAFF. Here the CDR3 DNA reads TGTGCCAGCGGCCGGGACAGGGAGTTTACTGAAGCTTTCTTT.

This chain connects TRBV25-1 to TRBJ2-5; a weak D match, TRBD1 (6 bases). Germline values: CDR1 MGHDK, CDR2 SYGVNS. This CDR3 spans 17 amino acids. The V and J ends lost 4 bases and 2 bases respectively, with 20 bases between them. The CDR3 is CASSVSQGQRLQETQYF. The CDR3 DNA reads as TGTGCCAGCAGTGTTTCTCAGGGGCAGAGGTTACAAGAGACCCAGTACTTC. Combining the CDR3 with reference TRBV25-1 and TRBJ2-5 gives the whole variable domain EADIYQTPRYLVIGTGKKITLECSQTMGHDKMYWYQQDPGMELHLIHYSYGVNSTEKGDLSSESTVSRIRTEHFPLTLESARPSHTSQYLCASSVSQGQRLQETQYFGPGTRLLVL.

This clone was detected only a few times. The rearrangement uses TRBV11-1 and TRBJ2-2; 7 bases are a match to TRBD1. The CDR3 covers 14 residues. Germline V lookup: CDR1 SGHAT, CDR2 FQDESV (reference sequence). The J segment lost 4 bases and the V segment lost 5 bases, leaving 4 bases of the junction unmatched. The CDR3 loop is CASSRGQRTGELFF. The CDR3 region has the DNA TGTGCCAGCAGCCGGGGACAGCGCACCGGGGAGCTGTTTTTT.

The chain has TRBV11-2 and TRBJ2-3; TRBD1 aligns across 7 bases. The germline CDR1 and CDR2 sequences are SGHAT and FQNNGV. The CDR3 length is 15 residues. The V and J ends lost 4 bases and 4 bases, in that order; junction bases with no gene match: 8. This CDR3 reads CASSYTRGRADTQYF. The DNA of the CDR3 is TGTGCCAGCAGCTATACAAGGGGGCGAGCAGATACGCAGTATTTT.

This clone was counted a single time. J is TRBJ1-4 and V is TRBV5-4; D unclear. CDR3 length: 15 residues. V was clipped by 0 bases and J by 14 bases, with 20 bases between them. Germline lookup yields CDR1 SGHNT and CDR2 YYREEE (reference sequence). CDR3 region: CASSLGGSYNVGLFF. DNA for the CDR3: TGTGCCAGCAGCTTGGGCGGCTCCTATAATGTTGGGCTGTTTTTT. The full variable domain, in which reference TRBV5-4 and TRBJ1-4 provide the parts outside the CDR3, is ETGVTQSPTHLIKTRGQQVTLRCSSQSGHNTVSWYQQALGQGPQFIFQYYREEENGRGNFPPRFSGLQFPNYSSELNVNALELDDSALYLCASSLGGSYNVGLFFGSGTQLSVL.

V usage is TRBV5-6 and J usage is TRBJ2-3; the match to TRBD2 covers 11 bases. The trim removed 3 bases at V and 6 bases at J, leaving 9 bases unmatched. Germline lookup yields CDR1 SGHDT and CDR2 YYEEEE. The CDR3 extends over 16 amino acids. CDR3 sequence (DNA): TGTGCCAGCAGCTCGGGACTAGCGGCACCCCGGGATACGCAGTATTTT. This sequence encodes CASSSGLAAPRDTQYF.

This chain links TRBV27 with TRBJ2-7; 8 nucleotides match TRBD1. The J segment lost 0 bases and the V segment lost 5 bases, leaving 6 bases of the junction unmatched. The CDR3 consists of 15 residues. Per germline, CDR1 MNHEY and CDR2 SMNVEV (reference sequence). The DNA of the CDR3 is TGTGCCAGCAGTGAGGGACAGGTACCCTCCTACGAGCAGTACTTC. It specifies CASSEGQVPSYEQYF.

The V gene is TRBV12-5, the J gene TRBJ1-1; D unclear. The CDR3 sequence is 13 residues long. Trimming left V 4 bases short and J 2 bases short, with 8 bases between. Germline V CDR1 and CDR2: LGHNT, FRNRAP. The CDR3 reads CASGSGSNTEAFF. CDR3 sequence (DNA): TGTGCTAGTGGTTCTGGCAGTAACACTGAAGCTTTCTTT.

A word on this clone: Its ends do not fully match the called genes, so a read error is possible. The rearrangement uses TRBV28 and TRBJ1-5, with TRBD1 identical over 8 bases. This CDR3 is 11 amino acids long. Germline V gives CDR1 MDHEN, CDR2 SYDVKM. In DNA form, the CDR3 reads TGCGGGACAGGCCATAGTGGGCCCCAGCATTTT. It translates to CGTGHSGPQHF.

The rearrangement joins TRBV30 to TRBJ2-1, with D perhaps TRBD2 (5 bases). Germline CDR1 GTSNPN, CDR2 SVGIG (reference sequence). This CDR3 is 11 amino acids long. Trimming stripped 7 bases from V and 7 bases from J, with 11 bases between. The CDR3 bases are TGTGCCTCGTCGGACTTTAATGAGCAGTTCTTC. The encoded protein is CASSDFNEQFF.

This chain links TRBV5-1 with TRBJ2-7; D possibly corresponds to TRBD2 (6 bases). The germline gives CDR1 SGHRS, CDR2 YFSETQ. The CDR3 contains 14 residues. V lost 4 bases to trimming and J lost 2 bases, with 13 bases between them. CDR3 protein: CASSLGLTPYEQYF. CDR3 sequence (DNA): TGCGCCAGCAGCCTCGGACTAACTCCCTACGAGCAGTACTTC.

This chain uses TRBV6-1 with TRBJ1-3; the D is unclear. V was pared by 1 base and J by 4 bases, with 11 bases between. This CDR3 is 15 amino acids long. Germline CDR1 MNHNS, CDR2 SASEGT. The CDR3 reads CASSEETAGGNTIYF. CDR3 sequence (DNA): TGTGCCAGCAGTGAAGAAACGGCGGGGGGAAACACCATATATTTT.

The chain employs TRBV28 and TRBJ1-5; possible D gene TRBD1, 6 bases. In germline, CDR1 is MDHEN, CDR2 SYDVKM. V was clipped by 9 bases and J by 1 base, with 19 bases between them. The length of the CDR3 is 16 residues. CDR3 nucleotide sequence: TGTGCCAGTAAAACTCCGACAGGAGCGAGCAATCAGCCCCAGCATTTT. This gives the protein CASKTPTGASNQPQHF.

This clone was seen only a few times. The chain is built from TRBV7-8 and TRBJ1-2; no firm D call. Between the trimmed V and J ends, which lost 1 base and 1 base, there was a span of 7 bases. CDR3 length: 14 amino acids. CDR1 and CDR2 (germline): SGHVS, FQNEAQ. The chain's CDR3 is CASSLVTSNYGYTF. The CDR3 nucleotides are TGTGCCAGCAGCTTAGTAACAAGTAACTATGGCTACACCTTC.